The rows below give T cell receptor beta chains drawn from one sample of a study of T cells in Graves' hyperthyroidism and ophthalmopathy. TCRdb reprocessed the multiplex PCR reads via MiXCR and lists one record per CDR3 protein. The sample has 300,000 to 450,000 distinct CDR3 sequences; about 17% are singletons. Sequencing was carried out using blood. These receptors were obtained from a woman under 40 with Graves' hyperthyroidism that later progressed to Graves' ophthalmopathy. The conserved cysteine and the conserved F or W are not part of the CDR3 here. Each record gives: CDR3 protein, V gene, J gene.

CDR3 protein: ASSPGLMGGTDTQY; V gene: TRBV7-8; J gene: TRBJ2-3
CDR3 protein: ASSQPGTGSSPLH; V gene: TRBV28; J gene: TRBJ1-6
CDR3 protein: ASSIGASGYT; V gene: TRBV19; J gene: TRBJ1-2
CDR3 protein: ASSPEGAGNQPQH; V gene: TRBV12-3/TRBV12-4; J gene: TRBJ1-5
CDR3 protein: ASSEGQGMGKQY; V gene: TRBV6-1; J gene: TRBJ2-7
CDR3 protein: ASSGTGTGSPLH; V gene: TRBV2; J gene: TRBJ1-6
CDR3 protein: ASSPGLAVVYEQY; V gene: TRBV2; J gene: TRBJ2-7
CDR3 protein: ASRRLPGQGNNSPLH; V gene: TRBV5-1; J gene: TRBJ1-6
CDR3 protein: SVNVGLAGAGELF; V gene: TRBV29-1; J gene: TRBJ2-2
CDR3 protein: ASEPLTGGRYGYT; V gene: TRBV25-1; J gene: TRBJ1-2
CDR3 protein: AWSLRGPDEQY; V gene: TRBV30; J gene: TRBJ2-7
CDR3 protein: ASSLRSWDPTEAF; V gene: TRBV7-8; J gene: TRBJ1-1
CDR3 protein: ASSLDGLGELGFRDEQF; V gene: TRBV11-1; J gene: TRBJ2-1
CDR3 protein: ASSLIFPRSRTGELF; V gene: TRBV12-3/TRBV12-4; J gene: TRBJ2-2